The 18 T cell receptor beta chains in this list originate from one sample, sequenced in a study of blood T cell repertoires in COVID-19. Using immunoSEQ multiplex PCR, the repertoire was profiled, and TCRdb retains in-frame clones only, with some absent. Of hundreds of thousands of clones in the sample, 88% were seen once. Sequencing input: PBMCs or T cells enriched from blood (not recorded which). These receptors came from a woman in her forties with acute COVID-19.

This rearrangement joins TRBV10-3 to TRBJ1-1, with no clear D. The CDR3 consists of 13 residues. Between the trimmed V and J ends, which lost 6 bases and 2 bases, there was a span of 10 bases. From germline, CDR1 is ENHRY and CDR2 SYGVKD. Written as DNA, the CDR3 is TGTGCCATCAGCGACCTGACAAACACTGAAGCTTTCTTT. This encodes CAISDLTNTEAFF.

This sequence joins TRBV10-3 and TRBJ1-3, with D perhaps matching TRBD1 (5 bases). Per germline, CDR1 ENHRY and CDR2 SYGVKD. V shed 6 bases and J shed 0 bases, with 12 bases lying between them. The CDR3 consists of 15 residues. The DNA for the CDR3 is TGTGCCATCAGGGAGGCAGGGAACTCTGGAAACACCATATATTTT. Translated: CAIREAGNSGNTIYF.

CDR3 nucleotides: TGTGCCACCAGTGAAAAGCGGGGGAGCACAGATACGCAGTATTTT. Translation: CATSEKRGSTDTQYF. The chain links TRBV24-1 to TRBJ2-3, with TRBD2 matching 8 bases. In germline, CDR1 is KGHDR, CDR2 SFDVKD. This CDR3 is 15 amino acids long. V shed 4 bases and J 0 bases; nucleotides not matched to a gene: 2.

V is TRBV6-5 and J is TRBJ2-7; TRBD1 aligns across 9 bases. The J segment lost 2 bases and the V segment lost 8 bases, leaving 4 bases of the junction unmatched. The length of the CDR3 is 13 residues. Germline CDR1 reads MNHEY; CDR2 reads SVGAGI. DNA for the CDR3: TGTGCCAGCGGGACAGGGTCAACCTACGAGCAGTACTTC. Protein sequence: CASGTGSTYEQYF.

The J gene is TRBJ2-2, the V gene TRBV18; weak D call: TRBD2 (5 bases). Germline V gene sequence: CDR1 KGHSH, CDR2 LQKENI. The V gene lost 4 bases and the J gene lost 3 bases, with 12 bases spanning the gap. CDR3 size: 15 residues. CDR3 coding DNA: TGTGCCAGCTCACTCACGGGGTTCCACACCGGGGAGCTGTTTTTT. It encodes CASSLTGFHTGELFF.

The rearrangement joins TRBV5-1 to TRBJ1-2; D is undetermined. The CDR3 runs 17 residues. The germline V gene has CDR1 SGHRS and CDR2 YFSETQ. V was shortened by 0 bases and J by 2 bases, with 17 bases between the two germline ends. CDR3 coding DNA: TGCGCCAGCAGCTTGGCGGGGTTTGAGGGCATGAACTATGGCTACACCTTC. Its protein is CASSLAGFEGMNYGYTF.

J is TRBJ2-7 and V is TRBV10-2; 9 bases map to TRBD2. Germline CDR1 and CDR2: WSHSY and SAAADI. V lost 2 bases and J lost 3; bases outside the gene matches: 8. This CDR3 is built from 16 residues. CDR3 protein: CASSEASGASFYEQYF. The CDR3 coding sequence is TGCGCCAGCAGTGAGGCTAGCGGGGCCTCCTTCTACGAGCAGTACTTC.

DNA for the CDR3: TGTGCCAGCAGCTCTACGGGCAATGAGCAGTTCTTC. Translation: CASSSTGNEQFF. The chain joins TRBV5-5 to TRBJ2-1; D remains unclear. The CDR3 has 12 amino acids. V was trimmed by 3 bases and J by 6 bases, leaving 7 bases between them. Per the germline V gene, CDR1 is SGHKS and CDR2 is YYEKEE (reference sequence).

V and J are TRBV19 and TRBJ1-5; a possible D gene is TRBD1 (6 bases). V lost 6 bases, J lost 3 bases, and 12 bases lay in between. The length of the CDR3 is 14 residues. CDR1 LNHDA and CDR2 SQIVND come from the germline V gene (reference sequence). In DNA, the CDR3 is TGTGCCAGTAGAGCAGGGGTTCCCAATCAGCCCCAGCATTTT. Encoded protein: CASRAGVPNQPQHF. The variable domain in full, completed from reference TRBV19 and TRBJ1-5, reads DGGITQSPKYLFRKEGQNVTLSCEQNLNHDAMYWYRQDPGQGLRLIYYSQIVNDFQKGDIAEGYSVSREKKESFPLTVTSAQKNPTAFYLCASRAGVPNQPQHFGDGTRLSIL.

V gene TRBV3-1 (or the pseudogene TRBV3-2) combines with J gene TRBJ2-1; 8 positions match TRBD2. The germline V gene has CDR1 LGHDT and CDR2 YNNKEL (reference sequence). Germline trimming cut 0 bases from V and 0 bases from J; bases unmatched to any gene: 4. The CDR3 runs 17 residues. DNA for the CDR3: TGTGCCAGCAGCCAAGATCGGGAGGGGAGCTCCTACAATGAGCAGTTCTTC. It encodes CASSQDREGSSYNEQFF.

J is TRBJ2-7 and V is TRBV5-5; D is ambiguous. The CDR3 length is 11 residues. The V end was cut by 3 bases, the J end by 4 bases, with 5 bases between. Germline-derived CDR1 and CDR2 are SGHKS and YYEKEE (reference sequence). The CDR3 loop is CASSYGYEQYF. The DNA of the CDR3 is TGTGCCAGCAGCTACGGTTACGAGCAGTACTTC.

This CDR3 reads CAWSGQGVGELFF. The CDR3 DNA sequence: TGTGCCTGGAGTGGACAGGGTGTCGGGGAGCTGTTTTTT. The chain uses TRBV30 and TRBJ2-2; 7 bases agree with TRBD1. This CDR3 is built from 13 residues. J was trimmed by 7 bases and V by 1 base; bases with no gene match: 3. The germline gives CDR1 GTSNPN, CDR2 SVGIG (reference sequence).

This rearrangement joins TRBV10-2 to TRBJ1-6; D perhaps matches TRBD1 (6 bases). The germline gives CDR1 WSHSY, CDR2 SAAADI. V was cut by 10 bases and J by 7 bases, with 14 bases left in between. The CDR3 length is 13 residues. CDR3 in amino acids: CATKQGFNSPLHF. CDR3 nucleotides: TGCGCCACCAAACAGGGTTTCAATTCACCCCTCCACTTT.

The sample holds a few counts of this clone. The chain couples TRBV19 to TRBJ1-2; 11 nucleotides align to TRBD1. V lost 4 bases and J lost 1; bases outside the gene matches: 2. The CDR3 consists of 15 residues. Per the germline V gene, CDR1 is LNHDA and CDR2 is SQIVND (reference sequence). The CDR3 bases are TGTGCCAGTAGTAAAGGGACAGGGGGTAACTATGGCTACACCTTC. Amino acid sequence: CASSKGTGGNYGYTF. The variable domain in full, with the rest retrieved from reference TRBV19 and TRBJ1-2, is DGGITQSPKYLFRKEGQNVTLSCEQNLNHDAMYWYRQDPGQGLRLIYYSQIVNDFQKGDIAEGYSVSREKKESFPLTVTSAQKNPTAFYLCASSKGTGGNYGYTFGSGTRLTVV.

DNA for the CDR3: TGTGCCATCAGTGAGTCCAGAGGGGGCCCCCACAATGAGCAGTTCTTC. It is translated as CAISESRGGPHNEQFF. V is TRBV10-3 and J is TRBJ2-1, with TRBD1 identical over 7 bases. V was clipped by 0 bases and J by 5 bases; unmatched bases: 7. Looked up from germline, CDR1 is ENHRY and CDR2 is SYGVKD. The CDR3 runs to 16 residues.

V gene TRBV3-1 (or the pseudogene TRBV3-2) combines with J gene TRBJ2-5; TRBD1 matches at 7 bases. This CDR3 has 16 residues. The V and J ends lost 1 base and 5 bases, in that order; junction bases with no gene match: 10. Germline CDR1 is LGHDT and CDR2 is YNNKEL (reference sequence). The CDR3: CASSQGWTGAGETQYF. The DNA for the CDR3 is TGTGCCAGCAGCCAAGGCTGGACAGGTGCTGGGGAGACCCAGTACTTC.

The rearrangement uses TRBV6-1 and TRBJ1-5; no clear D. The germline V gene has CDR1 MNHNS and CDR2 SASEGT. The germline V and J ends were trimmed by 2 bases and 3 bases, with 8 bases remaining between them. This CDR3 is 14 amino acids long. The CDR3 DNA reads TGTGCCAGCAGTGAATCAGGTGCCAATCAGCCCCAGCATTTT. It translates to CASSESGANQPQHF.

The chain employs TRBV24-1 and TRBJ1-5; no firm D call. This CDR3 is built from 14 residues. Trimming stripped 4 bases from V and 1 base from J, with 7 bases between. The germline V gene encodes CDR1 KGHDR and CDR2 SFDVKD. The CDR3 region is CATSDPRSNQPQHF. In DNA, the CDR3 is TGTGCCACCAGTGACCCGCGGAGCAATCAGCCCCAGCATTTT.